This T cell receptor (beta chain) was sequenced during a study of human T cells and chemical hapten exposure. Turning to the study itself: In the sensitization step, 2% DPC was placed on approximately 2 cm by approximately 2 cm of upper inner arm skin. Study findings and constraints: Patch test score was positively correlated with the counts of TCRs that had expanded at PT1.

The study's library attached unique molecular identifiers to single cDNA molecules. TCRdb recomputed calls from the RACE reads with MiXCR, one row per CDR3 protein. The sample records more than 300,000 distinct CDR3 sequences, approximately 5.8% being singletons. CDR1 is SGHRS and CDR2 is YFSETQ in the germline V gene. The J segment lost 3 bases and the V segment lost 3 bases, leaving 6 bases of the junction unmatched. The CDR3 length is 15 residues. As for time point: pre-sensitization, week 0. Treatment in this sample: therapeutic diphenylcyclopropenone sensitization with weekly scalp DPC. Ahead of each patch test application, blood was drawn. Of note for this clonotype: The antigen is unknown.

Sequences were derived from whole blood, sampled in connection with sensitization to the hapten diphenylcyclopropenone (DPC). V usage is TRBV5-1 and J usage is TRBJ2-5; 9 bases align to TRBD1. The clonotype comes from a woman aged 18-29 years with alopecia areata. Some clones in this sample may be carry-over from other donors' samples. The CDR3 spells CASSYGQGRKETQYF. As DNA, the CDR3 is TGCGCCAGCAGCTATGGACAGGGGAGAAAAGAGACCCAGTACTTC.